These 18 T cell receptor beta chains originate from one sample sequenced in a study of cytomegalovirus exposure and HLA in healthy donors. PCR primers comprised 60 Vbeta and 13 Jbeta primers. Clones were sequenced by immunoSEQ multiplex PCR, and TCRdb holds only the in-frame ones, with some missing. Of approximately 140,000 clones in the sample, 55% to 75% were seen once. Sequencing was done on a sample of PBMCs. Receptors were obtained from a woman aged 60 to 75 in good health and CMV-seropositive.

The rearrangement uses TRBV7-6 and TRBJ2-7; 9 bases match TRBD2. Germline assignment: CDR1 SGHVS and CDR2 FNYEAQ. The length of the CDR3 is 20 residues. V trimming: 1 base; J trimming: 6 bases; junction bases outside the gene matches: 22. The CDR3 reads CASSLVISGSVPTTLLEQYF. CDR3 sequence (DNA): TGTGCCAGCAGCTTAGTTATTAGCGGGAGCGTTCCGACGACCTTGCTCGAGCAGTACTTC.

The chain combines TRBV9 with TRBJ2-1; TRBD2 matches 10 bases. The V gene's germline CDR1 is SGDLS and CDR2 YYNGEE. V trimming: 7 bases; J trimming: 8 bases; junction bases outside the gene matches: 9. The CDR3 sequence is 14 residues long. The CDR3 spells CASSLAGASDEQFF. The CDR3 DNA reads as TGTGCCAGCTCCCTAGCGGGAGCGTCGGATGAGCAGTTCTTC.

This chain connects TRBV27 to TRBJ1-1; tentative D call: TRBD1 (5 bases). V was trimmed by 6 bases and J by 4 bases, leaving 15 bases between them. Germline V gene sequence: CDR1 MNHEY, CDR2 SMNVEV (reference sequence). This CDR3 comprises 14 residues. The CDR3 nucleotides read TGTGCCAGCAGCTCGGGACTGACTGGCACTGAAGCTTTCTTT. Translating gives CASSSGLTGTEAFF.

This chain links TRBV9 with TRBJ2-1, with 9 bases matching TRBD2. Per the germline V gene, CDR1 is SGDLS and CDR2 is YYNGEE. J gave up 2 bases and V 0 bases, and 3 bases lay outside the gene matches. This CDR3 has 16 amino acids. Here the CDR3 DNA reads TGTGCCAGCAGCGTAGGACTAGCGGTAACCTACAATGAGCAGTTCTTC. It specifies CASSVGLAVTYNEQFF.

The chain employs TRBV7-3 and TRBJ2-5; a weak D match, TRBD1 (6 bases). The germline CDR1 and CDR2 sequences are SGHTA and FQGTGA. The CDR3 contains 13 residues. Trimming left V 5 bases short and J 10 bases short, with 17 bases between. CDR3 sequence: CASSPDRFLDQYF. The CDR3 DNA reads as TGTGCCAGCAGCCCCGACAGGTTCCTGGACCAGTACTTC.

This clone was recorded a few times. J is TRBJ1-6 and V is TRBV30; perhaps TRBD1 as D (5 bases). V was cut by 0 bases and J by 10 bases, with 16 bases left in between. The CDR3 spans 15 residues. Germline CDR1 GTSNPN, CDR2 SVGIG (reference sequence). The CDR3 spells CAWSVQEGRWSPLHF. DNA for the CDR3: TGTGCCTGGAGTGTACAGGAGGGGAGGTGGTCACCCCTCCACTTT.

DNA of the CDR3: TGTGCCAGTAGTATAGATGGTACAGGGGGCCGGCGAGAAAAACTGTTTTTT. Encoded protein: CASSIDGTGGRREKLFF. The V call is TRBV19, the J call TRBJ1-4, with 9 bases identical to TRBD1. The V gene end was trimmed by 0 bases and the J gene end by 8 bases; junction bases not matched to a gene: 10. The CDR3 sequence is 17 residues long. CDR1 and CDR2 from the germline V gene are LNHDA and SQIVND (reference sequence).

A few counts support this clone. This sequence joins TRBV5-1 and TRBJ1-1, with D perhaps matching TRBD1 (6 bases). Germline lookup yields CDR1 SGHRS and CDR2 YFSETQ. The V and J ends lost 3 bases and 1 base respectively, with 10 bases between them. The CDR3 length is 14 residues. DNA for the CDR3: TGCGCCAGCAGCTCTGGGGGCCAGAACACTGAAGCTTTCTTT. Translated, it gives CASSSGGQNTEAFF.

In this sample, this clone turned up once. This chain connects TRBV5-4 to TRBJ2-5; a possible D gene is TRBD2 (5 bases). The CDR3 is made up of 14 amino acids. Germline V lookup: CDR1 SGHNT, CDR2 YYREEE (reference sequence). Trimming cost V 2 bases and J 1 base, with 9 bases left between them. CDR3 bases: TGTGCCAGCAGCTTCCCCGGGGTCCAAGAGACCCAGTACTTC. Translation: CASSFPGVQETQYF.

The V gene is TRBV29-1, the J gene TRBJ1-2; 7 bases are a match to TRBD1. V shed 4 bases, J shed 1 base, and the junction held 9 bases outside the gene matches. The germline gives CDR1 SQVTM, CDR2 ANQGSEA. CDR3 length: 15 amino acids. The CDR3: CSVGGPGTDNYGYTF. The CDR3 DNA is TGCAGCGTTGGGGGTCCCGGGACAGATAACTATGGCTACACCTTC. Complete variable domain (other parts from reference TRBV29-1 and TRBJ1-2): SAVISQKPSRDICQRGTSLTIQCQVDSQVTMMFWYRQQPGQSLTLIATANQGSEATYESGFVIDKFPISRPNLTFSTLTVSNMSPEDSSIYLCSVGGPGTDNYGYTFGSGTRLTVV.

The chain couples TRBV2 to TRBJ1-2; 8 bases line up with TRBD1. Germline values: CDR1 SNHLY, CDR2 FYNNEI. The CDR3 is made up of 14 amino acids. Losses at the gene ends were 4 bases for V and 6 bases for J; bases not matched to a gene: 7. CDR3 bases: TGTGCCAGCAGTGGAATTACAGGGGGAGATGGCTACACCTTC. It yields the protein CASSGITGGDGYTF.

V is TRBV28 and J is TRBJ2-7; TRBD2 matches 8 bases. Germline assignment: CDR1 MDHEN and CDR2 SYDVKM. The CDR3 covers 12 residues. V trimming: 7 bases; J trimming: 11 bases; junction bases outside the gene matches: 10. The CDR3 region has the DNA TGTGCCAGCAATGGTAGCGGGACCTCAGAGTACTTC. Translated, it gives CASNGSGTSEYF.

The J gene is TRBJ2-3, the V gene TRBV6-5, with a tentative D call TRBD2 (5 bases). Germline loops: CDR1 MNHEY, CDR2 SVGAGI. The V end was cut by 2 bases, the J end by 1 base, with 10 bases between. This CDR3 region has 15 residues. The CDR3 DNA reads TGTGCCAGCAGTTACGGCAGCGGCGGCACAGATACGCAGTATTTT. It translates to CASSYGSGGTDTQYF.

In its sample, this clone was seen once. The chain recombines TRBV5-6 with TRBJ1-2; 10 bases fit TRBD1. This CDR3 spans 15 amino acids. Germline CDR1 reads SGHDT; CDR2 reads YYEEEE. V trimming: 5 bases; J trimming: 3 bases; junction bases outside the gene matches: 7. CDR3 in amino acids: CASSSRQGAYYGYTF. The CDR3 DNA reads TGTGCCAGCAGTTCAAGACAGGGGGCATACTATGGCTACACCTTC. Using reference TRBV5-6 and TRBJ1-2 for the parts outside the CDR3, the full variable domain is DAGVTQSPTHLIKTRGQQVTLRCSPKSGHDTVSWYQQALGQGPQFIFQYYEEEERQRGNFPDRFSGHQFPNYSSELNVNALLLGDSALYLCASSSRQGAYYGYTFGSGTRLTVV.

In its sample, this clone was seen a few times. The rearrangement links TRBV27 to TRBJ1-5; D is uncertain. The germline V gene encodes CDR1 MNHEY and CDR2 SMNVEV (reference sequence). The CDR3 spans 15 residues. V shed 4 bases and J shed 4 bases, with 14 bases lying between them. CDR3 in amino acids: CASSSAVGGNQPQHF. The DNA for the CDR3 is TGTGCCAGCAGTTCAGCAGTTGGAGGAAATCAGCCCCAGCATTTT.

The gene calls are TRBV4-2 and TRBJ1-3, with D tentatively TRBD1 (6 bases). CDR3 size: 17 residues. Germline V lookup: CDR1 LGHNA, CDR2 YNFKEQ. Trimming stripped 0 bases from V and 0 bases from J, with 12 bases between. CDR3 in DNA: TGTGCCAGCAGCCAAGAGAGGGCGGGGGCCTCTGGAAACACCATATATTTT. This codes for CASSQERAGASGNTIYF.

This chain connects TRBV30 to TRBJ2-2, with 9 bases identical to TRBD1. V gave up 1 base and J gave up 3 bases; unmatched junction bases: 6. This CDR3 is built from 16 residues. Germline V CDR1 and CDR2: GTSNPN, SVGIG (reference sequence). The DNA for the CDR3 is TGTGCCTGGAGTGCAACAGGGGGCGTCCACACCGGGGAGCTGTTTTTT. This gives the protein CAWSATGGVHTGELFF.

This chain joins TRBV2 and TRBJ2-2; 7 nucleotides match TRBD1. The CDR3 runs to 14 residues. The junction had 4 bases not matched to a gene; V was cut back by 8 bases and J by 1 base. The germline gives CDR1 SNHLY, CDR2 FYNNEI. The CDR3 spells CASSGTVNTGELFF. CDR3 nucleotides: TGTGCCAGCTCCGGGACAGTGAACACCGGGGAGCTGTTTTTT.